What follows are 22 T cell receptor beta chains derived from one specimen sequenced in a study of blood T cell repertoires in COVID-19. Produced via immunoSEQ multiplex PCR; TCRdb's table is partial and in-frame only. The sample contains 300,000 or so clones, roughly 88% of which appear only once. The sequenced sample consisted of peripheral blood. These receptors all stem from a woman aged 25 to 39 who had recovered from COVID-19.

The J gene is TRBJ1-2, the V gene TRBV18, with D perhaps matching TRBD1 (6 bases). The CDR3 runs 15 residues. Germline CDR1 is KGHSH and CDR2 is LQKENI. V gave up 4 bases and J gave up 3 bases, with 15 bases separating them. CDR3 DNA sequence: TGTGCCAGCTCACTCATACAGGGCGGTGACTATGGCTACACCTTC. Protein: CASSLIQGGDYGYTF.

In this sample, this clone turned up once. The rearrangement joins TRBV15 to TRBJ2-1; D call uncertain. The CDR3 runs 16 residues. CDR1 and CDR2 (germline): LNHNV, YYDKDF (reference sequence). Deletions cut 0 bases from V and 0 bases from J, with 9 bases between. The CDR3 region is CATSREAVHSYNEQFF. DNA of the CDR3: TGTGCCACCAGCAGAGAGGCAGTCCACTCCTACAATGAGCAGTTCTTC.

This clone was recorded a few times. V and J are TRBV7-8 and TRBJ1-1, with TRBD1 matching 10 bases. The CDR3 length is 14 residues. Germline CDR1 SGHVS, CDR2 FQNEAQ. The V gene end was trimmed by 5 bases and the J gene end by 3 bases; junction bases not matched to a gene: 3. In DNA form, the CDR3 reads TGTGCCAGCAGCCGACAGGGGGCTCACACTGAAGCTTTCTTT. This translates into CASSRQGAHTEAFF.

The CDR3 sequence is CASSNGDYGPPYNEQFF. In DNA form, the CDR3 reads TGTGCCAGCAGCAATGGGGACTACGGGCCCCCCTACAATGAGCAGTTCTTC. The rearrangement links TRBV7-3 to TRBJ2-1; 7 nucleotides align to TRBD2. The ends lost 5 bases at V and 2 bases at J; junction bases unmatched: 12. CDR3 size: 17 residues. Germline CDR1 reads SGHTA; CDR2 reads FQGTGA.

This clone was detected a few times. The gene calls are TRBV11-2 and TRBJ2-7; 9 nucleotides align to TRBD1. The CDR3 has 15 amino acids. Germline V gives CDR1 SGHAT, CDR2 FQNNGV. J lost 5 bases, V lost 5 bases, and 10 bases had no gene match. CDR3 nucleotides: TGTGCCAGCAGCCTCAACCGGGACAGGGCCCACGAGCAGTACTTC. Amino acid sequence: CASSLNRDRAHEQYF.

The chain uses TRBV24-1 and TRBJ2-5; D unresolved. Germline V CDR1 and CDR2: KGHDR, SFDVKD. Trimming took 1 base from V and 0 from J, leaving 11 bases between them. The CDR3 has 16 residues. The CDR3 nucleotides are TGTGCCACCAGTGATTTTGCCCATACAAACCAAGAGACCCAGTACTTC. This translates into CATSDFAHTNQETQYF.

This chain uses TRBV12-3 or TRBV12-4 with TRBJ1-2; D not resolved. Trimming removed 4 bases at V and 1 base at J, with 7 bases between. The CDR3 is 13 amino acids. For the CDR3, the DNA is TGTGCCAGCAGTTCCCAGGTTAACTATGGCTACACCTTC. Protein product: CASSSQVNYGYTF.

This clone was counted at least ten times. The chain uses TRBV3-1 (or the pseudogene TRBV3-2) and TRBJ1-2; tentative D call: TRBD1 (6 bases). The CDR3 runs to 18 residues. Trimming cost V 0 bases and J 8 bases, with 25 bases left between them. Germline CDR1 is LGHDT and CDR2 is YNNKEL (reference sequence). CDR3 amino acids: CASSQEAGEVHILRGYTF. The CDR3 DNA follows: TGTGCCAGCAGCCAAGAAGCAGGGGAAGTTCATATTTTGCGAGGCTACACCTTC.

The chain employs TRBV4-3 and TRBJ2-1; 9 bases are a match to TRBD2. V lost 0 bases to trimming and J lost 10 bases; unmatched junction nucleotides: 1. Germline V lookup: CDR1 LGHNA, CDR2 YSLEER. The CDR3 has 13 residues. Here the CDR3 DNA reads TGCGCCAGCAGCCAAGAGCGGGGGGGGGAGCAGTTCTTC. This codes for CASSQERGGEQFF.

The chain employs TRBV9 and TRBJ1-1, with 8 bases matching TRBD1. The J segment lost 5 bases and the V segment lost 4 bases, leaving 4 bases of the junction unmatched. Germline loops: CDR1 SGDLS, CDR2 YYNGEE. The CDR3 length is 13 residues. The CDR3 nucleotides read TGTGCCAGCAGCTTGAACAGGGGGACTGAAGCTTTCTTT. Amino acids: CASSLNRGTEAFF.

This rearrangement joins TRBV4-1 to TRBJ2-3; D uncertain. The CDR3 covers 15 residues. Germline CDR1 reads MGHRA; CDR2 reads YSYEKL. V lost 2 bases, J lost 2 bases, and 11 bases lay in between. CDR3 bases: TGCGCCAGCAGCCAATATCGCAGTCCCACAGATACGCAGTATTTT. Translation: CASSQYRSPTDTQYF.

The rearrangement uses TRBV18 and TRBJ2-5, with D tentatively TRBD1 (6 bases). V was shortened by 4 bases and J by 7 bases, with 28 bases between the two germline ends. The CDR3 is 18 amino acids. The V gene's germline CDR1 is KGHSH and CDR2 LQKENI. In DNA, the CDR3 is TGTGCCAGCTCACAGCCCTATGACAGGACCCTCAAGGGATGGACCCAGTACTTC. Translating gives CASSQPYDRTLKGWTQYF.

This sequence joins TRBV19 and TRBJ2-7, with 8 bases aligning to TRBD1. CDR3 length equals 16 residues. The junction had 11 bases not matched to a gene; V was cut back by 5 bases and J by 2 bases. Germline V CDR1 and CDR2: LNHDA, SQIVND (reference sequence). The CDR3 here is CASSPHWTGWAYEQYF. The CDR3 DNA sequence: TGTGCCAGTAGTCCCCACTGGACAGGGTGGGCCTACGAGCAGTACTTC.

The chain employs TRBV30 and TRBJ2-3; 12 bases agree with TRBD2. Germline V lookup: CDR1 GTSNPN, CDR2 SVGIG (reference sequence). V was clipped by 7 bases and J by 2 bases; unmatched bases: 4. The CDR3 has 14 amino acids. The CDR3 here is CAYRLAGDTDTQYF. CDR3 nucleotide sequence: TGTGCCTACCGACTAGCGGGGGACACAGATACGCAGTATTTT.

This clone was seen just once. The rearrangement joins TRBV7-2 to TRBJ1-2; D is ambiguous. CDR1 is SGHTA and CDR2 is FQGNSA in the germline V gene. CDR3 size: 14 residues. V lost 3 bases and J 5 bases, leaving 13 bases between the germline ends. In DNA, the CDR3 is TGTGCCAGCAGCTTGAGTAGGACTGTGTATGGCTACACCTTC. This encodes CASSLSRTVYGYTF.

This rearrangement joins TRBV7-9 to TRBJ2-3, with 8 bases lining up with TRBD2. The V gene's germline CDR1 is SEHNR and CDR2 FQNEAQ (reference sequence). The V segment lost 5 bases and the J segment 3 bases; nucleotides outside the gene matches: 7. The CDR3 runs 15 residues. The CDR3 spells CASSPRGGETDTQYF. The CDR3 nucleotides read TGTGCCAGCAGCCCCCGGGGGGGCGAAACAGATACGCAGTATTTT.

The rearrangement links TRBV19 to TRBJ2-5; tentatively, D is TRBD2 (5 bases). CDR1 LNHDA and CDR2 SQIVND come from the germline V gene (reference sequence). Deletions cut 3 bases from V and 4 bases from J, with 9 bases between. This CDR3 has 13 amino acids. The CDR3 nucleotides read TGTGCCAGTAGTATGGACCGGGGAGAGACCCAGTACTTC. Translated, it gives CASSMDRGETQYF.

The CDR3 DNA sequence: TGTGCCAGTAGGGAGACAGGGATCGGGTACCAAGAGACCCAGTACTTC. As protein: CASRETGIGYQETQYF. The V gene is TRBV19, the J gene TRBJ2-5, with 7 bases identical to TRBD1. Trimming at V came to 6 bases and at J to 0 bases, leaving 10 bases not matched to a gene. Germline assignment: CDR1 LNHDA and CDR2 SQIVND (reference sequence). This CDR3 comprises 16 residues.

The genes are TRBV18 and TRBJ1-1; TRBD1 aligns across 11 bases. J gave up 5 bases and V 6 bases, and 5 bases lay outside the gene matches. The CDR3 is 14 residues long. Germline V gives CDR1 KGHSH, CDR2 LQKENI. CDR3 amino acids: CASSPGQGATEAFF. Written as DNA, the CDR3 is TGTGCCAGCTCCCCTGGACAGGGGGCGACTGAAGCTTTCTTT.

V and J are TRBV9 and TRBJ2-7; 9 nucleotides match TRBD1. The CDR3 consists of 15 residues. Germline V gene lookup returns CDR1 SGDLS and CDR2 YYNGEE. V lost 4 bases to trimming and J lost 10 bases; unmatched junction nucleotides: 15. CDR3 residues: CASSPPGTGTGEQYF. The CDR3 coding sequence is TGTGCCAGCAGCCCACCCGGGACAGGGACAGGAGAACAGTACTTC. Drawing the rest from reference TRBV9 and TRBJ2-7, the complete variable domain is DSGVTQTPKHLITATGQRVTLRCSPRSGDLSVYWYQQSLDQGLQFLIQYYNGEERAKGNILERFSAQQFPDLHSELNLSSLELGDSALYFCASSPPGTGTGEQYFGPGTRLTVT.

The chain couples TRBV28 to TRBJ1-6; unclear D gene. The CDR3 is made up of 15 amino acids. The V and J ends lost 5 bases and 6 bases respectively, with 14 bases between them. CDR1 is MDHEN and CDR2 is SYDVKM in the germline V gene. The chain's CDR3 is CASSPAGEGNSPLHF. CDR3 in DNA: TGTGCCAGCAGTCCCGCCGGGGAGGGTAATTCACCCCTCCACTTT.

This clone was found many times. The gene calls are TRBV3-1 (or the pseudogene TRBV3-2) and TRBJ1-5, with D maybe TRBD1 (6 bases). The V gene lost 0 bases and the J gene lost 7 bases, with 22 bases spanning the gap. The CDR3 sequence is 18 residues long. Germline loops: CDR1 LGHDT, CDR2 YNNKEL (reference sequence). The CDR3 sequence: CASSQESGRGGRKQPQHF. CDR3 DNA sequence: TGTGCCAGCAGCCAAGAATCGGGTAGGGGGGGCAGAAAGCAGCCCCAGCATTTT.